Following are 7 T cell receptor beta chains from one sample sequenced in a study of blood T cell repertoires in COVID-19. Clones were read by immunoSEQ multiplex PCR, and TCRdb kept only the in-frame ones, dropping some. Of about 180,000 clones in the sample, roughly 88% are singletons; the top ten hold roughly 8.9%. Material: PBMCs or T cells enriched from blood (not recorded which). The receptor set was obtained from a woman between 18 and 29 years old who had recovered from COVID-19.

The chain couples TRBV6-1 to TRBJ2-7; 7 bases fit TRBD1. The germline V gene has CDR1 MNHNS and CDR2 SASEGT. The trim removed 3 bases at V and 4 bases at J, leaving 6 bases unmatched. This CDR3 contains 14 residues. CDR3 in DNA: TGTGCCAGCAGTGACGGGACAGTCTTTTACGAGCAGTACTTC. Translating it yields CASSDGTVFYEQYF.

The V gene is TRBV28, the J gene TRBJ1-2, with D uncertain. The germline V gene encodes CDR1 MDHEN and CDR2 SYDVKM. Trimming stripped 6 bases from V and 1 base from J, with 9 bases between. The CDR3 has 13 amino acids. The CDR3 region has the DNA TGTGCCAGCAGACTGACGGGTAACTATGGCTACACCTTC. Translating gives CASRLTGNYGYTF.

The chain employs TRBV2 and TRBJ2-4; no reliable D call. Looked up from germline, CDR1 is SNHLY and CDR2 is FYNNEI. Between the trimmed V and J ends, which lost 3 bases and 14 bases, there was a span of 14 bases. CDR3 length: 12 amino acids. The chain's CDR3 is CASSEGRTVKYF. The CDR3 bases are TGTGCCAGCAGTGAGGGTAGAACAGTCAAGTACTTC.

The V and J genes are TRBV11-2 and TRBJ2-5; 13 positions agree with TRBD2. The germline CDR1 and CDR2 sequences are SGHAT and FQNNGV. This CDR3 contains 18 residues. J lost 4 bases, V lost 5 bases, and 13 bases had no gene match. The CDR3 coding sequence is TGTGCCAGCAGCCCCCAACTAGCGGGAGGGCCTGTAGGAGAGACCCAGTACTTC. Translated, it gives CASSPQLAGGPVGETQYF.

The rearrangement joins TRBV19 to TRBJ2-1, with 10 nucleotides matching TRBD2. The CDR3 runs to 14 residues. Germline loops: CDR1 LNHDA, CDR2 SQIVND (reference sequence). J lost 7 bases, V lost 6 bases, and 6 bases had no gene match. CDR3 nucleotide sequence: TGTGCCAGTAGGCCGCTAGCGGGAGTTAATGAGCAGTTCTTC. The encoded protein is CASRPLAGVNEQFF.

CDR3: CASSVRFSGGYQETQYF. CDR3 coding DNA: TGTGCCAGCAGCGTAAGGTTCTCGGGAGGGTACCAAGAGACCCAGTACTTC. The chain carries TRBV9 and TRBJ2-5, with 8 bases aligning to TRBD2. The germline gives CDR1 SGDLS, CDR2 YYNGEE. This CDR3 has 17 amino acids. V lost 1 base to trimming and J lost 0 bases; unmatched junction nucleotides: 8.

This chain uses TRBV6-2 or TRBV6-3 with TRBJ1-5, with 9 bases aligning to TRBD1. Unmatched junction bases numbered 8, after V lost 0 bases and J lost 5 bases. Germline V gene lookup returns CDR1 MNHEY and CDR2 SVGEGT. This CDR3 comprises 17 residues. CDR3 residues: CASSYSLGDRDDQPQHF. The CDR3 DNA follows: TGTGCCAGCAGTTACTCGCTGGGGGACAGGGACGATCAGCCCCAGCATTTT.